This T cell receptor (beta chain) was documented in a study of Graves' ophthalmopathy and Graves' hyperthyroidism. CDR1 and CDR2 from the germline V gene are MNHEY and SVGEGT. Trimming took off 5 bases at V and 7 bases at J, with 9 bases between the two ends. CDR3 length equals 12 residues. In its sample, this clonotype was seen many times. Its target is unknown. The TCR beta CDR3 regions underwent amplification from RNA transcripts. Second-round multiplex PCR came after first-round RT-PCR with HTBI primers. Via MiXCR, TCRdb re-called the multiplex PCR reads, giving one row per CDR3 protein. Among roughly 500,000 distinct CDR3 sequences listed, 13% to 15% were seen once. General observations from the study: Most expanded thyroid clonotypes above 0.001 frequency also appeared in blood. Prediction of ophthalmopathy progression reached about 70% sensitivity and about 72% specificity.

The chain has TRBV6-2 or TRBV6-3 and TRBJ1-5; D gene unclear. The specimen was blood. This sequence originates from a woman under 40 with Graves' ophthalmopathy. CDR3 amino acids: CASSKPRQPQHF. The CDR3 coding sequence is TGTGCCAGCAGTAAGCCACGACAGCCCCAGCATTTT.